This T cell receptor (beta chain) was captured in a study of T cells in Graves' hyperthyroidism and ophthalmopathy. Study outcomes and limitations: Expanded thyroid clonotypes (above 0.001) were mostly also found in blood.

The CDR3 contains 13 residues. Trimming pared 3 bases from V and 4 bases from J, leaving 7 bases between. This clonotype has at least ten counts. The antigen remains unidentified. Lactation, pregnancy, other autoimmune disease or uncontrolled infection excluded patients. Diagnostic assessment was based on clinical symptoms, serum thyroxine and TRAb, thyroid ultrasound and orbital computed tomography. TCR beta CDR3 region amplification was performed from RNA transcripts. First-round RT-PCR with HTBI primers amplified the TCR CDR3 region. TCRdb recomputed calls from the multiplex PCR reads with MiXCR, one row per CDR3 protein. The data hold 350,000 or so distinct CDR3 sequences, with roughly 18% observed a single time.

The specimen sequenced was blood. V gene TRBV12-3 or TRBV12-4 combines with J gene TRBJ1-3, with D maybe TRBD1 (6 bases). The receptor comes from a woman aged 40 to 55 with Graves' ophthalmopathy. CDR3 nucleotide sequence: TGTGCCAGCAGTTTTGGGACAGGAAACACCATATATTTT. Amino acids: CASSFGTGNTIYF.